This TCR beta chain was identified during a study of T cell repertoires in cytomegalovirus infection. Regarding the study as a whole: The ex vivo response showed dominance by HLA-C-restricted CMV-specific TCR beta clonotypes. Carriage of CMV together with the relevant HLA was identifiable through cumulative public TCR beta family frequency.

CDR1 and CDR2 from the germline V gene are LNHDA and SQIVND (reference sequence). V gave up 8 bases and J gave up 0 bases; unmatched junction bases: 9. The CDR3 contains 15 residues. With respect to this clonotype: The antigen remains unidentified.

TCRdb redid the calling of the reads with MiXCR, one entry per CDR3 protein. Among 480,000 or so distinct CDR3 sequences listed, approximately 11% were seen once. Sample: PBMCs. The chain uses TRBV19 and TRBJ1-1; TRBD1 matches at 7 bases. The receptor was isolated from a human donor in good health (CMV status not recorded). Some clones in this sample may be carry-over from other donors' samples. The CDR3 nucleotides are TGTGCCAGTGGAGGGGCAGGGGGTCTGAACACTGAAGCTTTCTTT. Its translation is CASGGAGGLNTEAFF.